The present TCR beta chain was sequenced within a study of shared clonotypes between healthy human individuals. Overall study results and limits: Clonotypes shared by all four sorted-subset donors had higher generation probabilities than non-shared clonotypes.

The CDR3 loop spans 15 amino acids. CDR1 and CDR2 (germline): LGHNA, YSLEER. Trimming pared 1 base from V and 0 bases from J, leaving 9 bases between. With regard to this clone: Antigen specificity is unknown.

Sorted subsets were amplified in replicate PCRs using 150 to 250 ng DNA, about 30,000 T cell genomes. As originally analysed: Junction-only sequences without quality scores came from ImmunoSEQ, so filtering differed. Only in-frame clones appear in the TCRdb table, and some are missing; sequencing was by immunoSEQ multiplex PCR. Clone size and the V and J calls come from that table; the DNA yielded D and trimming. The repertoire includes over 2 million clones, 85% to 95% of them detected once, and 0.1% to 0.15% sits in the top ten. The sample was naive CD4+ T cells sorted from blood. Subset meaning: CD45RA+ positively selected. V usage is TRBV4-3 and J usage is TRBJ1-1; no clear D. The clonotype was recovered from a young man in good health. The CDR3 region has the DNA TGCGCCAGCAGCCAAGGTCTGGTTTTGAACACTGAAGCTTTCTTT. This gives the protein CASSQGLVLNTEAFF.